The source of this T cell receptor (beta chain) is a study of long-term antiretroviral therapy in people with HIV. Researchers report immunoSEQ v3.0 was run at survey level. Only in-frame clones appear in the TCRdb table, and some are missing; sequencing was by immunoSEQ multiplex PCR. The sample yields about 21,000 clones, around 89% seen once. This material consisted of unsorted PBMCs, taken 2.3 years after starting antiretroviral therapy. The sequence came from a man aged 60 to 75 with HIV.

This chain's CDR3 is CASSPTQGASYGYTF. CDR3 coding DNA: TGTGCCAGCAGCCCGACGCAGGGGGCCAGCTATGGCTACACCTTC. The gene calls are TRBV9 and TRBJ1-2; 8 bases fit TRBD1. There are 15 residues in the CDR3. Unmatched junction bases numbered 9, after V lost 4 bases and J lost 4 bases. Germline V gene sequence: CDR1 SGDLS, CDR2 YYNGEE.